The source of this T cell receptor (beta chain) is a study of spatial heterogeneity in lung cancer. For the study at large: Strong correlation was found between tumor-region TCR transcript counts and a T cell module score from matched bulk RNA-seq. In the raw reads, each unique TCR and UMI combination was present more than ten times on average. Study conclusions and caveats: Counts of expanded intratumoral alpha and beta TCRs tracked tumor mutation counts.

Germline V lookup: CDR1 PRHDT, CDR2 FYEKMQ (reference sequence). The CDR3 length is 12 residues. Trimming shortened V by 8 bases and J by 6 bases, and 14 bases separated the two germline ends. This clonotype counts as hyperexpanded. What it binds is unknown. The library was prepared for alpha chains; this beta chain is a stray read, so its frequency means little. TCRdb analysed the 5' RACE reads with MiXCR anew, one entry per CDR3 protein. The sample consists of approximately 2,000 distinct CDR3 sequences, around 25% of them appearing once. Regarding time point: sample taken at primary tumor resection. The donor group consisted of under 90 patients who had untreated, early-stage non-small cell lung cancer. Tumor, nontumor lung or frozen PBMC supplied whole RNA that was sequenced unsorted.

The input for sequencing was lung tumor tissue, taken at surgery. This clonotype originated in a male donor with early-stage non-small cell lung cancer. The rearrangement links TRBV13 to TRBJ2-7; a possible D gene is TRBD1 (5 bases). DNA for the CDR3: TGTGCCAGCGGCCAGGGATCTCGCGAGCAGTACTTC. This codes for CASGQGSREQYF.